This T cell receptor (beta chain) was observed in a study of monozygotic twins with inflammatory bowel disease. After re-calling the 5' RACE reads, TCRdb lists one entry per CDR3 protein, DNA absent. This listing includes approximately 400,000 distinct CDR3 sequences. The V gene's germline CDR1 is SEHNR and CDR2 FQNEAQ (reference sequence). The CDR3 is 13 residues long. The V and J genes are TRBV7-9 and TRBJ2-1. The sequencing sample was made of blood. The TCR sequence derives from a human donor with ulcerative colitis or Crohn's disease, or a healthy co-twin of an affected twin (not recorded which). CDR3 amino acids: CASSLEHYNEQFF.